This record covers a single T cell receptor (beta chain). Produced via immunoSEQ multiplex PCR; TCRdb's table is partial and in-frame only. The sample lists some 80,000 clones; around 87% were seen once. From germline, CDR1 is KGHSH and CDR2 LQKENI. Trimming cost V 6 bases and J 4 bases; bases outside gene matches: 10. This CDR3 contains 15 residues. This specimen comes from a study of blood T cell repertoires in COVID-19. The chain carries TRBV18 and TRBJ2-3; 7 positions agree with TRBD2. Sequencing was done on a sample of peripheral blood. The origin of this receptor is a woman aged 50 to 60 with active or convalescent COVID-19. The chain's CDR3 is CASSLGRGIADTQYF. CDR3 in DNA: TGTGCCAGCTCCTTAGGGCGGGGGATCGCAGATACGCAGTATTTT.